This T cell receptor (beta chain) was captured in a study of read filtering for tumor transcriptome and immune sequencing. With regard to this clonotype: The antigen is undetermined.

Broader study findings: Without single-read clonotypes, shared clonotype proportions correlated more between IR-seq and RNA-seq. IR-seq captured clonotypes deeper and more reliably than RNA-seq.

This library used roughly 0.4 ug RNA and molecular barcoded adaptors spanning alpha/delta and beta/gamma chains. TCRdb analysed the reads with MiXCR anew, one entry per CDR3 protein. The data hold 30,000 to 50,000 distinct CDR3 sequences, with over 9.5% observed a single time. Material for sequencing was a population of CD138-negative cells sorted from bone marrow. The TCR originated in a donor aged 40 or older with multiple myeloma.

This CDR3 is CASSSTLGGGGVDTQYF. Written as DNA, the CDR3 is TGTGCCAGCAGTTCCACCCTCGGCGGGGGGGGAGTAGATACGCAGTATTTT. The chain couples TRBV28 to TRBJ2-3; 9 nucleotides line up with TRBD2. This CDR3 has 17 amino acids. J gave up 5 bases and V 4 bases, and 13 bases lay outside the gene matches. CDR1 is MDHEN, CDR2 SYDVKM, per germline. The variable domain in full, with the rest retrieved from reference TRBV28 and TRBJ2-3, is DVKVTQSSRYLVKRTGEKVFLECVQDMDHENMFWYRQDPGLGLRLIYFSYDVKMKEKGDIPEGYSVSREKKERFSLILESASTNQTSMYLCASSSTLGGGGVDTQYFGPGTRLTVL.